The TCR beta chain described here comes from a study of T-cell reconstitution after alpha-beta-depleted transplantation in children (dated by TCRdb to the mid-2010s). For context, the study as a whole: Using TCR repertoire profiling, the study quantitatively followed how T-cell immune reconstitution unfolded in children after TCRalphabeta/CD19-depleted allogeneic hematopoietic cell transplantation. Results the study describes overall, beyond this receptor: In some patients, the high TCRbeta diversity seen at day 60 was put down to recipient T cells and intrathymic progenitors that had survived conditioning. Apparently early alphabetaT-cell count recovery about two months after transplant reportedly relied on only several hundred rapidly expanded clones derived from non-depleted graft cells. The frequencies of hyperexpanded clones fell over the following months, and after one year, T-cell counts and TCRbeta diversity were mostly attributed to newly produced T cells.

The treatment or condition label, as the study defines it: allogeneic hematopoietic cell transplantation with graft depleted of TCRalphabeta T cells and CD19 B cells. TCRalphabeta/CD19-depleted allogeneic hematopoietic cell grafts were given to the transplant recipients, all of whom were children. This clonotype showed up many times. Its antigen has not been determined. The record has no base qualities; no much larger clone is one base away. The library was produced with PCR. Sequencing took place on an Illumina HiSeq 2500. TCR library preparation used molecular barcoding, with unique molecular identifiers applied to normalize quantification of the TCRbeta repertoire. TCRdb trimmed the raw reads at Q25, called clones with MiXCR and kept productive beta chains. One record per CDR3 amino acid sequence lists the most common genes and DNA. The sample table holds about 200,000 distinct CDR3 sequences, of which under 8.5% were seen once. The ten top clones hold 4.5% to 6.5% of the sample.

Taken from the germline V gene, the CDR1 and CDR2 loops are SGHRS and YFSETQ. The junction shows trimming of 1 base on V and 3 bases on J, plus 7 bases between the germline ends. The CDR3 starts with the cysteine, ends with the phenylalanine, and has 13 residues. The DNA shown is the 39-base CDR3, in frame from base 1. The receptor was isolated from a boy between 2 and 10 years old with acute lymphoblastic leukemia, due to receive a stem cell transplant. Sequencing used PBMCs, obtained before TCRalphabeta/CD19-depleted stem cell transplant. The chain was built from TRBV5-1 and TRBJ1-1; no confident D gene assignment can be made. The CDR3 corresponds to CASSLTSDTEAFF. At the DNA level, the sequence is TGCGCCAGCAGCTTGACTTCTGACACTGAAGCTTTCTTT.